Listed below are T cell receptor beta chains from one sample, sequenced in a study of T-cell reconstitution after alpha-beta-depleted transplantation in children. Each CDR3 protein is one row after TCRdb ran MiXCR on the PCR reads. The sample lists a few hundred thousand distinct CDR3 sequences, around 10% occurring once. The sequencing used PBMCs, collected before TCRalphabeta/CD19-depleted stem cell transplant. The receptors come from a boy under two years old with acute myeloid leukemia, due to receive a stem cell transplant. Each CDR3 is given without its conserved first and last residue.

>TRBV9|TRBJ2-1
ASSVEGGYYNEQF
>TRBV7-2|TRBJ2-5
ASSPTSRGRGETQY
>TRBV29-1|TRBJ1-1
SVEVRGYEAF
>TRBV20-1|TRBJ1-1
SAPGDRRDTEAF
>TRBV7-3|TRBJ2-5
ASSLSANQETQY
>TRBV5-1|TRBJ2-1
ASSLTGLAGLSSYNEQF
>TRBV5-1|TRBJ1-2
ASSLFFGLNYGYT
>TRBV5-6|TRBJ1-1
ASSTVPNTEAF
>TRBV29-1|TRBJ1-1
SVIRNTEAF
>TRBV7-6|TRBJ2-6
ASSLVQSGSGANVLT